Below, 11 T cell receptor beta chains from the same sample are listed, as sequenced in a study of T cell changes during pregnancy in multiple sclerosis. TCRdb keeps only in-frame clones here, not all; method: immunoSEQ multiplex PCR. Among tens of thousands of clones listed, around 91% were seen once. Sequences were derived from peripheral blood, sampled after pregnancy. The receptors come from a female donor in good health, enrolled as a control in a pregnancy study.

This clone was seen many times. The V call is TRBV6-4, the J call TRBJ2-3; TRBD2 aligns across 16 bases. V lost 2 bases, J lost 4 bases, and 0 bases stayed unmatched. The V gene's germline CDR1 is MRHNA and CDR2 SNTAGT. This CDR3 region has 16 residues. In DNA form, the CDR3 reads TGTGCCAGCAGTGACGGGACTAGCGGGGGGGCAGATACGCAGTATTTT. Encoded protein: CASSDGTSGGADTQYF.

The gene calls are TRBV9 and TRBJ2-5; D gene unclear. V lost 0 bases to trimming and J lost 0 bases, with 6 bases between them. Germline V lookup: CDR1 SGDLS, CDR2 YYNGEE. The CDR3 has 14 residues. The CDR3 here is CASSVGADQETQYF. The CDR3 bases are TGTGCCAGCAGCGTAGGGGCAGACCAAGAGACCCAGTACTTC.

V gene TRBV14 combines with J gene TRBJ1-1; no reliable D call. V lost 4 bases, J lost 0 bases, and 12 bases lay in between. There are 15 residues in the CDR3. CDR1 and CDR2 (germline): SGHDN, FVKESK. CDR3 protein: CASSPSRELNTEAFF. The CDR3 DNA reads as TGTGCCAGCAGCCCTTCCCGGGAATTGAACACTGAAGCTTTCTTT. The full variable domain, with the rest looked up from reference TRBV14 and TRBJ1-1, is EAGVTQFPSHSVIEKGQTVTLRCDPISGHDNLYWYRRVMGKEIKFLLHFVKESKQDESGMPNNRFLAERTGGTYSTLKVQPAELEDSGVYFCASSPSRELNTEAFFGQGTRLTVV.

The rearrangement uses TRBV5-1 and TRBJ2-3; perhaps TRBD2 as D (6 bases). V was cut by 6 bases and J by 5 bases, with 13 bases left in between. The CDR3 runs to 13 residues. Per germline, CDR1 SGHRS and CDR2 YFSETQ. The CDR3 region has the DNA TGCGCCAGCACCGGGACTTTGCAAGATACGCAGTATTTT. Its protein is CASTGTLQDTQYF. Filled out from reference TRBV5-1 and TRBJ2-3, the complete variable domain reads KAGVTQTPRYLIKTRGQQVTLSCSPISGHRSVSWYQQTPGQGLQFLFEYFSETQRNKGNFPGRFSGRQFSNSRSEMNVSTLELGDSALYLCASTGTLQDTQYFGPGTRLTVL.

The chain carries TRBV11-2 and TRBJ2-3; 8 bases line up with TRBD1. The CDR3 length is 14 residues. The J segment lost 5 bases and the V segment lost 5 bases, leaving 6 bases of the junction unmatched. Germline CDR1 reads SGHAT; CDR2 reads FQNNGV. The CDR3 sequence is CASSRTGRLDTQYF. In DNA, the CDR3 is TGTGCCAGCAGCCGGACAGGGCGATTAGATACGCAGTATTTT.

CDR3 sequence (DNA): TGTGCCAGCAGCCCCCCCGAGACAGCAACCTACAATGAGCAGTTCTTC. Protein product: CASSPPETATYNEQFF. This rearrangement joins TRBV7-9 to TRBJ2-1; weak D call: TRBD1 (5 bases). This CDR3 is 16 amino acids long. In germline, CDR1 is SEHNR, CDR2 FQNEAQ (reference sequence). V was pared by 5 bases and J by 2 bases, with 16 bases between.

This chain connects TRBV7-9 to TRBJ1-2; weak D call: TRBD1 (5 bases). Germline V gene data show CDR1 as SEHNR and CDR2 as FQNEAQ (reference sequence). The CDR3 runs to 13 residues. Deletions cut 4 bases from V and 7 bases from J, with 13 bases between. CDR3 DNA: TGTGCCAGCAGCTCCAGGGCAGGGTTTGGCTACACCTTC. This gives the protein CASSSRAGFGYTF.

The genes are TRBV6-5 and TRBJ1-2; a weak D match, TRBD1 (6 bases). CDR3 length equals 14 residues. Germline CDR1 MNHEY, CDR2 SVGAGI. V was cut by 6 bases and J by 4 bases, with 15 bases left in between. CDR3 sequence reads: CASSSGTRAYGYTF. CDR3 in DNA: TGTGCCAGCAGCTCTGGGACAAGGGCCTATGGCTACACCTTC.

This rearrangement joins TRBV30 to TRBJ1-1; D remains unclear. Germline CDR1 is GTSNPN and CDR2 is SVGIG (reference sequence). There are 13 residues in the CDR3. V was clipped by 3 bases and J by 1 base, with 9 bases between them. CDR3 region: CAWRSEGNTEAFF. CDR3 nucleotide sequence: TGTGCCTGGAGATCGGAGGGGAACACTGAAGCTTTCTTT.

This chain links TRBV9 with TRBJ2-3; tentative D call: TRBD2 (6 bases). Trimming removed 0 bases at V and 1 base at J, with 9 bases between. Germline V gives CDR1 SGDLS, CDR2 YYNGEE. CDR3 length equals 15 residues. The CDR3 spells CASSVDGGGTDTQYF. CDR3 in DNA: TGTGCCAGCAGCGTAGACGGGGGAGGCACAGATACGCAGTATTTT.

The chain recombines TRBV27 with TRBJ2-3, with D possibly being TRBD2 (7 bases). The V gene's germline CDR1 is MNHEY and CDR2 SMNVEV (reference sequence). The CDR3 covers 16 residues. The germline V and J ends were trimmed by 10 bases and 5 bases, with 25 bases remaining between them. This CDR3 is CATSGVVAGAKDTQYF. The CDR3 nucleotides read TGTGCCACCTCAGGGGTAGTTGCGGGGGCTAAAGATACGCAGTATTTT.